Shown below are 18 T cell receptor beta chains from a single sample sequenced in a study of blood T cell repertoires in COVID-19. The assay was immunoSEQ multiplex PCR, and TCRdb's table has in-frame clones only and misses some. The sample includes 200,000 to 300,000 clones, 84% of them seen just once. Sequenced material: peripheral blood. Source of these receptors: a middle-aged man who had recovered from COVID-19.

This clone is a singleton in its sample. The rearrangement joins TRBV11-2 to TRBJ1-5; TRBD1 might be the D (6 bases). This CDR3 has 16 residues. Trimming shortened V by 6 bases and J by 6 bases, and 21 bases separated the two germline ends. The germline CDR1 and CDR2 sequences are SGHAT and FQNNGV. CDR3 sequence (DNA): TGTGCCAGCAGTTATGCAGGGAGGGGGTTTAGTCAGCCCCAGCATTTT. Translated: CASSYAGRGFSQPQHF. The variable domain in full, completed from reference TRBV11-2 and TRBJ1-5, reads EAGVAQSPRYKIIEKRQSVAFWCNPISGHATLYWYQQILGQGPKLLIQFQNNGVVDDSQLPKDRFSAERLKGVDSTLKIQPAKLEDSAVYLCASSYAGRGFSQPQHFGDGTRLSIL.

The chain carries TRBV30 and TRBJ2-2, with D perhaps matching TRBD1 (6 bases). Germline loops: CDR1 GTSNPN, CDR2 SVGIG (reference sequence). This CDR3 has 14 amino acids. In nucleotides, the CDR3 is TGTGCACAACAGGGCCGGATAAACACCGGGGAGCTGTTTTTT. It codes for CAQQGRINTGELFF.

The chain carries TRBV15 and TRBJ1-3; TRBD1 aligns across 7 bases. The CDR3 contains 15 residues. CDR1 is LNHNV, CDR2 YYDKDF, per germline (reference sequence). Losses at the gene ends were 3 bases for V and 3 bases for J; bases not matched to a gene: 5. CDR3 in amino acids: CATSRETGVGNTIYF. The CDR3 DNA is TGTGCCACCAGCAGGGAAACAGGGGTTGGAAACACCATATATTTT.

V usage is TRBV29-1 and J usage is TRBJ2-1; D may correspond to TRBD1 or TRBD2 (6 bases each). Trimming pared 5 bases from V and 2 bases from J, leaving 13 bases between. The CDR3 sequence is 14 residues long. Germline CDR1 and CDR2: SQVTM and ANQGSEA. In DNA form, the CDR3 reads TGCAGCGTTAAAGGAGGGGACACCTACAATGAGCAGTTCTTC. Translating gives CSVKGGDTYNEQFF.

The chain links TRBV2 to TRBJ2-3; TRBD2 agrees at 7 bases. Trimming cost V 6 bases and J 0 bases; bases outside gene matches: 9. The CDR3 extends over 16 amino acids. Germline lookup yields CDR1 SNHLY and CDR2 FYNNEI. CDR3 in amino acids: CASSVRRAGSTDTQYF. CDR3 bases: TGTGCCAGCAGCGTCCGCCGAGCGGGAAGCACAGATACGCAGTATTTT. The whole variable domain, filled in from reference TRBV2 and TRBJ2-3, reads EPEVTQTPSHQVTQMGQEVILRCVPISNHLYFYWYRQILGQKVEFLVSFYNNEISEKSEIFDDQFSVERPDGSNFTLKIRSTKLEDSAMYFCASSVRRAGSTDTQYFGPGTRLTVL.

The rearrangement joins TRBV30 to TRBJ1-2; a weak D match, TRBD1 (5 bases). V was trimmed by 0 bases and J by 6 bases, leaving 17 bases between them. Per germline, CDR1 GTSNPN and CDR2 SVGIG (reference sequence). The CDR3 consists of 15 residues. The CDR3 DNA is TGTGCCTGGAGTGTTTTTTTCATTTCGGGGGATGGCTACACCTTC. Amino acid sequence: CAWSVFFISGDGYTF.

The table lists this clone with a count of one. The chain recombines TRBV12-1 with TRBJ2-6; TRBD1, the table's D call, was not compared with the DNA. TRBV12-1 is annotated as a pseudogene. This CDR3 spans 19 amino acids. The CDR3 region is CASSFISIGARSGANVLTF. DNA of the CDR3: TGTGCCAGCAGCTTTATATCAATTGGGGCCCGCTCTGGGGCCAACGTCCTGACTTTC.

This clone was picked up one time. The rearrangement uses TRBV6-6 and TRBJ2-5; D is perhaps TRBD1 (5 bases). The CDR3 loop spans 12 amino acids. Per germline, CDR1 MNHNY and CDR2 SVGAGI (reference sequence). The V end lost 6 bases, the J end lost 3 bases, and 8 bases lay between the germline ends. CDR3 protein: CASRTDEETQYF. The CDR3 coding sequence is TGTGCCAGCAGGACAGATGAAGAGACCCAGTACTTC.

The rearrangement links TRBV4-3 to TRBJ2-2; a weak D match, TRBD2 (6 bases). Germline V gives CDR1 LGHNA, CDR2 YSLEER. Between the trimmed V and J ends, which lost 4 bases and 3 bases, there was a span of 9 bases. The CDR3 has 14 amino acids. The CDR3 DNA sequence: TGCGCCAGCAGCCGGGACTCCTACACCGGGGAGCTGTTTTTT. Amino acids: CASSRDSYTGELFF.

This sequence joins TRBV7-9 and TRBJ2-6, with D perhaps matching TRBD2 (6 bases). The V end lost 3 bases, the J end lost 0 bases, and 6 bases lay between the germline ends. CDR1 SEHNR and CDR2 FQNEAQ come from the germline V gene (reference sequence). The CDR3 length is 15 residues. CDR3 DNA: TGTGCCAGCAGCTTCGGGGGCTCTGGGGCCAACGTCCTGACTTTC. Its protein is CASSFGGSGANVLTF.

The gene calls are TRBV7-2 and TRBJ1-6, with a tentative D call TRBD1 (6 bases). The CDR3 covers 15 residues. Trimming stripped 4 bases from V and 7 bases from J, with 14 bases between. The germline CDR1 and CDR2 sequences are SGHTA and FQGNSA. CDR3 residues: CASSSRDIGNSPLHF. In nucleotides, the CDR3 is TGTGCCAGCAGCTCCCGGGACATAGGGAATTCACCCCTCCACTTT.

This chain connects TRBV5-6 to TRBJ2-7; 7 nucleotides match TRBD1. The J segment lost 3 bases and the V segment lost 3 bases, leaving 9 bases of the junction unmatched. Per the germline V gene, CDR1 is SGHDT and CDR2 is YYEEEE. The CDR3 covers 15 residues. CDR3 sequence: CASSSLGTVSYEQYF. The CDR3, as DNA: TGTGCCAGCAGCTCGCTGGGGACAGTTAGCTACGAGCAGTACTTC.

The chain uses TRBV5-5 and TRBJ1-5; maybe TRBD1 (5 bases). V was clipped by 2 bases and J by 2 bases, with 17 bases between them. This CDR3 comprises 17 residues. Germline assignment: CDR1 SGHKS and CDR2 YYEKEE (reference sequence). In DNA, the CDR3 is TGTGCCAGCAGCTTAGACCTTAGGCAGGGCGGCAATCAGCCCCAGCATTTT. Protein product: CASSLDLRQGGNQPQHF.

The chain recombines TRBV7-9 with TRBJ1-4; 7 nucleotides match TRBD1. Germline assignment: CDR1 SEHNR and CDR2 FQNEAQ (reference sequence). The length of the CDR3 is 14 residues. The V and J ends lost 2 bases and 8 bases, in that order; junction bases with no gene match: 5. The CDR3 sequence: CASSLRDSDEKLFF. The CDR3 region has the DNA TGTGCCAGCAGCTTAAGGGACAGCGACGAAAAACTGTTTTTT.

The chain joins TRBV5-6 to TRBJ1-1; TRBD1 matches at 7 bases. J lost 1 base, V lost 3 bases, and 0 bases had no gene match. There are 13 residues in the CDR3. Germline values: CDR1 SGHDT, CDR2 YYEEEE. CDR3 region: CASSWDRNTEAFF. The CDR3 DNA sequence: TGTGCCAGCAGCTGGGACAGGAACACTGAAGCTTTCTTT.

Turning to this clone: The junction does not match germline at one end; this may be a read error. The chain couples TRBV7-9 to TRBJ2-1; 7 nucleotides line up with TRBD1. Germline assignment: CDR1 SEHNR and CDR2 FQNEAQ (reference sequence). The CDR3 runs 12 residues. In DNA, the CDR3 is TGTGCCAGCAGTTTAGGGTGGGACAGGCAGTTCTTC. Translated: CASSLGWDRQFF.

The chain joins TRBV6-2 or TRBV6-3 to TRBJ1-5; 9 bases agree with TRBD1. J was trimmed by 10 bases and V by 2 bases; bases with no gene match: 15. Germline CDR1 MNHEY, CDR2 SVGEGT. This CDR3 comprises 17 residues. The DNA of the CDR3 is TGTGCCAGCAGTTACCTCCCCGTTGGACAGGGGAGTGGTCCCCAGCATTTT. Translation gives CASSYLPVGQGSGPQHF.

The chain joins TRBV19 to TRBJ2-4; D might be TRBD1 (6 bases). This CDR3 is built from 14 residues. Trimming removed 4 bases at V and 6 bases at J, with 13 bases between. Looked up from germline, CDR1 is LNHDA and CDR2 is SQIVND (reference sequence). The CDR3 region is CASSRGPSGNIQYF. The CDR3 region has the DNA TGTGCCAGTAGTAGGGGGCCTTCGGGAAACATTCAGTACTTC.